This T cell receptor beta chain was identified during a study of cytomegalovirus exposure and HLA in healthy donors. Points from the study as a whole: Data from an earlier analysis indicated that most TCR beta V segments were productive either about 90% or about 30% of the time. There were under 200 TCR beta chains listed as cytomegalovirus-associated.

PCR employed 60 Vbeta and 13 Jbeta primers. Assay used: immunoSEQ multiplex PCR; TCRdb lists only in-frame clones, some missing. The data contain under 150,000 clones, around 76% of them singletons. There are 15 residues in the CDR3. The V gene's germline CDR1 is SQVTM and CDR2 ANQGSEA. The V gene end was trimmed by 6 bases and the J gene end by 0 bases; junction bases not matched to a gene: 5. Samples came from healthy bone marrow donors. This clone was recorded only once. The target antigen is unknown. This chain connects TRBV29-1 to TRBJ2-6; 7 nucleotides agree with TRBD1. Sequenced material: PBMCs. The origin of this receptor is a male donor in good health and CMV-seronegative. CDR3 region: CSVQGFNSGANVLTF. The CDR3, as DNA: TGCAGCGTACAGGGGTTCAACTCTGGGGCCAACGTCCTGACTTTC.